The 11 T cell receptor beta chains below all came from one sample that was sequenced in a study of blood T cell repertoires in COVID-19. Sequenced by immunoSEQ multiplex PCR; TCRdb stores in-frame clones only, minus some. The sample records approximately 300,000 clones, about 85% being singletons. The sequenced material came from peripheral blood. The receptors were gathered from a human donor with COVID-19, enrolled during active disease. The donor label of this sample is uncertain.

The V call is TRBV5-1, the J call TRBJ2-2, with D perhaps TRBD2 (5 bases). V shed 0 bases and J shed 1 base, with 10 bases lying between them. Germline V gene data show CDR1 as SGHRS and CDR2 as YFSETQ. The CDR3 sequence is 16 residues long. CDR3 residues: CASSLEGGLNTGELFF. The CDR3 nucleotides read TGCGCCAGCAGCTTGGAAGGCGGGTTGAACACCGGGGAGCTGTTTTTT.

V is TRBV7-2 and J is TRBJ1-1; TRBD1 agrees at 9 bases. V was pared by 5 bases and J by 1 base, with 2 bases of the junction left unmatched. CDR1 SGHTA and CDR2 FQGNSA come from the germline V gene. The CDR3 sequence is 14 residues long. The CDR3 nucleotides read TGTGCCAGCAGCATACAGGGGGCGAACACTGAAGCTTTCTTT. Its protein is CASSIQGANTEAFF. Drawing the rest from reference TRBV7-2 and TRBJ1-1, the complete variable domain is GAGVSQSPSNKVTEKGKDVELRCDPISGHTALYWYRQSLGQGLEFLIYFQGNSAPDKSGLPSDRFSAERTGGSVSTLTIQRTQQEDSAVYLCASSIQGANTEAFFGQGTRLTVV.

This chain links TRBV6-6 with TRBJ1-1; D possibly corresponds to TRBD1 (5 bases). The V end was cut by 6 bases, the J end by 4 bases, with 9 bases between. CDR3 length: 12 amino acids. Germline loops: CDR1 MNHNY, CDR2 SVGAGI (reference sequence). CDR3 nucleotide sequence: TGTGCCAGCAGGGGGCCGAGCACTGAAGCTTTCTTT. This gives the protein CASRGPSTEAFF.

The table lists this clone with a count of one. The rearrangement uses TRBV28 and TRBJ1-2, with D possibly being TRBD1 (5 bases). The V and J ends lost 11 bases and 7 bases respectively, with 17 bases between them. This CDR3 region has 12 residues. The germline gives CDR1 MDHEN, CDR2 SYDVKM. The CDR3 spells CAGERAGGGYTF. The CDR3 DNA reads as TGTGCCGGCGAAAGGGCGGGGGGTGGCTACACCTTC.

The chain joins TRBV25-1 to TRBJ1-1; D not resolved. Germline V gene data show CDR1 as MGHDK and CDR2 as SYGVNS. CDR3 length: 12 amino acids. Trimming took 9 bases from V and 4 from J, leaving 12 bases between them. CDR3 DNA sequence: TGTGCCAGTGGAGCCAACGGCACTGAAGCTTTCTTT. This gives the protein CASGANGTEAFF. The full variable domain, completed using reference TRBV25-1 and TRBJ1-1, is EADIYQTPRYLVIGTGKKITLECSQTMGHDKMYWYQQDPGMELHLIHYSYGVNSTEKGDLSSESTVSRIRTEHFPLTLESARPSHTSQYLCASGANGTEAFFGQGTRLTVV.

J is TRBJ2-7 and V is TRBV20-1; D is possibly TRBD2 (6 bases). Trimming removed 3 bases at V and 0 bases at J, with 12 bases between. Germline CDR1 is DFQATT and CDR2 is SNEGSKA (reference sequence). The length of the CDR3 is 14 residues. CDR3 in amino acids: CSASTGRSSYEQYF. Here the CDR3 DNA reads TGCAGTGCTAGTACGGGGAGGAGCTCCTACGAGCAGTACTTC.

CDR3 bases: TGTGCCAGCAGTGCGTCAGGGCTTCGGGTTAGCACTGAAGCTTTCTTT. The encoded protein is CASSASGLRVSTEAFF. The chain couples TRBV2 to TRBJ1-1; D is possibly TRBD1 (5 bases). Trimming stripped 4 bases from V and 4 bases from J, with 19 bases between. The CDR3 has 16 amino acids. Looked up from germline, CDR1 is SNHLY and CDR2 is FYNNEI.

The gene calls are TRBV1 and TRBJ2-2; the tabulated D call, TRBD2, remains unverified against the DNA. TRBV1 is shown as a pseudogene. The CDR3 is 23 residues long. CDR3 sequence (DNA): TGCACCAGCAGCCAAGACCCCACGGTGACGTGGAAAGCGGGAGGTCTGGACACCGGGGAGCTGTTTTTT. Protein product: CTSSQDPTVTWKAGGLDTGELFF.

The genes are TRBV3-1 (or the pseudogene TRBV3-2) and TRBJ2-4; 9 nucleotides align to TRBD1. The CDR3 has 19 residues. Germline lookup yields CDR1 LGHDT and CDR2 YNNKEL (reference sequence). Losses at the gene ends were 2 bases for V and 0 bases for J; bases not matched to a gene: 11. The CDR3 bases are TGTGCCAGCAGCCAATTAGCCGGGACAGGGATTCTAGCCAAAAACATTCAGTACTTC. It encodes CASSQLAGTGILAKNIQYF.

The chain recombines TRBV5-1 with TRBJ2-1, with D tentatively TRBD1 (6 bases). This CDR3 spans 14 amino acids. The V and J ends lost 4 bases and 9 bases respectively, with 17 bases between them. Looked up from germline, CDR1 is SGHRS and CDR2 is YFSETQ. The CDR3 reads CASSLGGSFGEQFF. The DNA for the CDR3 is TGCGCCAGCAGCCTAGGGGGTAGTTTTGGTGAGCAGTTCTTC.

The chain carries TRBV28 and TRBJ2-5, with 7 bases fitting TRBD2. Germline lookup yields CDR1 MDHEN and CDR2 SYDVKM. This CDR3 is 16 amino acids long. Unmatched junction bases numbered 9, after V lost 4 bases and J lost 1 base. In DNA form, the CDR3 reads TGTGCCAGCAGTTCTATAGCGGGTCGAACCCAAGAGACCCAGTACTTC. This encodes CASSSIAGRTQETQYF.